The clone carrying this TCR beta chain has a handful of counts. Its antigen is unidentified. The source of the sample is a study of T-cell reconstitution after alpha-beta-depleted transplantation in children. Using unique molecular identifiers, the investigators prepared the TCRbeta library. TCRdb recomputed calls from the PCR reads with MiXCR, one row per CDR3 protein. The table includes 500,000 to 750,000 distinct CDR3 sequences, over 25% detected once. General observations from the study: Surviving recipient cells, namely T cells and thymic progenitors, were the source of high day-60 TCRbeta diversity in some patients. Among T cells one year after transplant, newly produced cells accounted for most counts and diversity. About two months after transplant, alpha-beta T cells reportedly came from several hundred expanded graft clones.

V shed 2 bases and J shed 3 bases, with 8 bases lying between them. Germline CDR1 is MNHEY and CDR2 is SVGEGT. The length of the CDR3 is 13 residues. The receptor comes from a boy younger than two with Wiskott-Aldrich syndrome, due to receive a stem cell transplant. The material was PBMCs, obtained before TCRalphabeta/CD19-depleted stem cell transplant. The J gene is TRBJ2-7, the V gene TRBV6-2 or TRBV6-3; no clear D. For the CDR3, the DNA is TGTGCCAGCAGTTACGACGGGTTCTACGAGCAGTACTTC. Its translation: CASSYDGFYEQYF.